This entry describes one T cell receptor beta chain. Its antigen is not identified. Profiled with immunoSEQ multiplex PCR; TCRdb holds only in-frame clones, not every one. Of nearly 2 million clones listed, approximately 94% were seen once; the top ten hold roughly 1.2%. The data derive from a study of shared clonotypes between healthy human individuals. The study, taken as a whole, reports: The generation probabilities recorded for non-shared clonotypes fell below those of clonotypes shared by all four donors.

CD45RO-negative, CCR7-selected cells formed the naive CD8 fraction, which excluded terminally differentiated effector memory CD45RA+ cells. V lost 4 bases and J lost 5; bases outside the gene matches: 9. The CDR3 totals 15 residues. CDR1 SGHDT and CDR2 YYEEEE come from the germline V gene. The clonotype was recovered from a young man in good health. The chain joins TRBV5-6 to TRBJ2-1; 7 bases are shared with TRBD2. The sequenced material came from naive CD8+ T cells sorted from blood. The DNA of the CDR3 is TGTGCCAGCAGCAGTAAGGGACTACAAAACAATGAGCAGTTCTTC. This translates into CASSSKGLQNNEQFF.